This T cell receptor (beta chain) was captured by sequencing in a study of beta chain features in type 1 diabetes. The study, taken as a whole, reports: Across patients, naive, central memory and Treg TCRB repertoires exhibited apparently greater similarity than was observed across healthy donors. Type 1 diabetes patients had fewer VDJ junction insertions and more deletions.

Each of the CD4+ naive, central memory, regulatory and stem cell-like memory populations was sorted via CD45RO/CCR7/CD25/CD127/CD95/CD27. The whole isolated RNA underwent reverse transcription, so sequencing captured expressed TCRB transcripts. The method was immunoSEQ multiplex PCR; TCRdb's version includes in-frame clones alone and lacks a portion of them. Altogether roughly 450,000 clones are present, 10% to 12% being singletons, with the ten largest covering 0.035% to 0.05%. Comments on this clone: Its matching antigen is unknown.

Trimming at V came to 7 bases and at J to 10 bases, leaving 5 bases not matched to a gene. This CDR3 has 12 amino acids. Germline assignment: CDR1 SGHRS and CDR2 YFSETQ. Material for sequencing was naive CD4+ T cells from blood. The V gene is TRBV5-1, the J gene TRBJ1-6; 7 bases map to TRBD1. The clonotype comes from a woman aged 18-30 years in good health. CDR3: CASRQGESPLHF. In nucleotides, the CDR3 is TGCGCCAGCCGACAGGGAGAATCACCCCTCCACTTT.